This T cell receptor (beta chain) is drawn from a study of T cells in Graves' hyperthyroidism and ophthalmopathy. Germline values: CDR1 GTSNPN, CDR2 SVGIG (reference sequence). CDR3 length: 13 amino acids. The V and J ends lost 5 bases and 7 bases, in that order; junction bases with no gene match: 7. Stable Graves' hyperthyroidism denoted no ophthalmopathy progression over 18 months. The PBMCs had their origin in 8.5 to 10 ml of fresh peripheral blood. Template material for amplifying TCR beta CDR3 regions consisted of RNA transcripts. The TCR CDR3 was amplified in a first-round RT-PCR using the HTBI primer set. TCRdb ran MiXCR on the multiplex PCR reads and lists one entry per CDR3 protein. The table records hundreds of thousands of distinct CDR3 sequences, around 16% of them present only once. This clonotype was counted ten times or more.

The sequence derives from a woman younger than 30 with Graves' hyperthyroidism. What was sequenced was blood. The V gene is TRBV30, the J gene TRBJ1-5, with 8 nucleotides matching TRBD1. The CDR3 nucleotides read TGTGCCTGGGCGACAGGGGAGACGCAGCCCCAGCATTTT. It encodes CAWATGETQPQHF.